This T cell receptor beta chain was obtained from a study of cytomegalovirus exposure and HLA in healthy donors. Whole-study context: Among about 179 million T cells, an earlier analysis found 117 million unique TCR beta sequences.

General observations from the study: In a later analysis, productive TCRs from donors in an Asian-associated ancestry cluster reportedly carried fewer N-insertions than the cohort mean. Researchers left out some V segments, among them TRBV6-2 and TRBV6-3, as indistinguishable. Per a later analysis, HLA-associated TCR beta chains showed more clonal expansion than other, equally common TCR beta chains.

The primer mix had 60 Vbeta and 13 Jbeta primers. Only in-frame clones appear in the TCRdb table, and some are missing; sequencing was by immunoSEQ multiplex PCR. The data hold roughly 98,000 clones, with about 81% observed a single time. Remarks on this clone: The antigen is unknown.

CDR1 and CDR2 from the germline V gene are LNHNV and YYDKDF (reference sequence). The junction had 5 bases not matched to a gene; V was cut back by 2 bases and J by 0 bases. This CDR3 is 17 amino acids long. The receptor was derived from a man in his forties or fifties in good health and CMV-seronegative. Specimen: PBMCs. V usage is TRBV15 and J usage is TRBJ2-3, with TRBD2 matching 10 bases. CDR3 sequence reads: CATSRRTSGTSTDTQYF. As DNA, the CDR3 is TGTGCCACCAGCAGAAGGACTAGCGGAACTAGCACAGATACGCAGTATTTT.